Below, 32 T cell receptor beta chains from the same sample are listed, as sequenced in a study of beta chain features in type 1 diabetes. The whole isolated RNA underwent reverse transcription, so sequencing captured expressed TCRB transcripts. The protocol was immunoSEQ multiplex PCR, while the TCRdb copy is restricted to in-frame clones and leaves out a portion. Among about 210,000 clones listed, approximately 10% were seen once. Sequencing input: central memory CD4+ T cells from blood. The receptor set was obtained from a man younger than 35 in good health.

Points on this clone: Distinct nucleotide sequences in the sample also encode this CDR3. The V call is TRBV30, the J call TRBJ1-5; 8 bases align to TRBD1. This CDR3 has 15 amino acids. Germline loops: CDR1 GTSNPN, CDR2 SVGIG (reference sequence). The V gene end was trimmed by 4 bases and the J gene end by 2 bases; junction bases not matched to a gene: 7. Written as DNA, the CDR3 is TGTGCCTGGACGACAGGGGATGGTGGCAATCAGCCCCAGCATTTT. Translating gives CAWTTGDGGNQPQHF.

The chain links TRBV7-9 to TRBJ2-5, with 14 positions matching TRBD2. Germline trimming cut 2 bases from V and 5 bases from J; bases unmatched to any gene: 4. The CDR3 totals 16 residues. Germline values: CDR1 SEHNR, CDR2 FQNEAQ (reference sequence). CDR3: CASSLSGLAGVETQYF. The CDR3 DNA is TGTGCCAGCAGCTTATCGGGACTAGCGGGAGTGGAGACCCAGTACTTC.

In this sample, this clone turned up a few times. The chain combines TRBV7-2 with TRBJ2-7; TRBD1 aligns across 7 bases. Losses at the gene ends were 5 bases for V and 4 bases for J; bases not matched to a gene: 5. Germline loops: CDR1 SGHTA, CDR2 FQGNSA. CDR3 length: 13 residues. The CDR3 DNA reads TGTGCCAGCAGCATTGGGACAGCTTACGAGCAGTACTTC. Its translation: CASSIGTAYEQYF.

The chain employs TRBV14 and TRBJ2-1; 7 nucleotides line up with TRBD2. The germline CDR1 and CDR2 sequences are SGHDN and FVKESK. Losses at the gene ends were 1 base for V and 0 bases for J; bases not matched to a gene: 3. The CDR3 length is 16 residues. The CDR3 coding sequence is TGTGCCAGCAGCCAAGTCGGGGGGTACTCCTACAATGAGCAGTTCTTC. It yields the protein CASSQVGGYSYNEQFF.

This clone was seen a few times. The chain is built from TRBV2 and TRBJ1-1; the D is unclear. Per germline, CDR1 SNHLY and CDR2 FYNNEI. Trimming removed 5 bases from V and 5 bases from J, with 12 bases in between. The CDR3 totals 13 residues. The chain's CDR3 is CASSNPGRTEAFF. The CDR3 nucleotides read TGTGCCAGCAGTAACCCGGGGAGGACTGAAGCTTTCTTT.

A few counts support this clone. V and J are TRBV29-1 and TRBJ2-1, with 12 bases identical to TRBD2. This CDR3 is built from 16 residues. Germline V gene data show CDR1 as SQVTM and CDR2 as ANQGSEA. After removal of 2 bases from V and 0 bases from J, the junction contained 2 bases not matched to a gene. The CDR3 bases are TGCAGCGTTGAAACTAGCGGGGGGAGCTCCTACAATGAGCAGTTCTTC. Its translation is CSVETSGGSSYNEQFF.

CDR3 in amino acids: CASSNPGGGLNEQFF. For the CDR3, the DNA is TGCGCCAGCAGCAATCCCGGAGGGGGCCTCAATGAGCAGTTCTTC. The gene calls are TRBV5-1 and TRBJ2-1, with D possibly TRBD1 on 7 matching bases. This CDR3 is built from 15 residues. Per germline, CDR1 SGHRS and CDR2 YFSETQ. Trimming stripped 4 bases from V and 6 bases from J, with 17 bases between.

This clone occurred a few times. The chain links TRBV5-4 to TRBJ2-4; no reliable D call. Germline V CDR1 and CDR2: SGHNT, YYREEE (reference sequence). The CDR3 has 15 amino acids. Trimming took 2 bases from V and 3 from J, leaving 12 bases between them. In DNA form, the CDR3 reads TGTGCCAGCAGCTTCAACGGTTTTGGCAAAAACATTCAGTACTTC. Protein: CASSFNGFGKNIQYF. The whole variable domain, remainder taken from reference TRBV5-4 and TRBJ2-4, is ETGVTQSPTHLIKTRGQQVTLRCSSQSGHNTVSWYQQALGQGPQFIFQYYREEENGRGNFPPRFSGLQFPNYSSELNVNALELDDSALYLCASSFNGFGKNIQYFGAGTRLSVL.

V is TRBV30 and J is TRBJ1-4; 11 positions agree with TRBD1. This CDR3 has 15 amino acids. The germline gives CDR1 GTSNPN, CDR2 SVGIG (reference sequence). The junction had 11 bases not matched to a gene; V was cut back by 2 bases and J by 12 bases. The CDR3 coding sequence is TGTGCCTGGAGTAGTACGGGGACAGGGGGGACGCAACTGTTTTTT. Protein product: CAWSSTGTGGTQLFF.

Turning to this clone: The sample carries other DNA sequences with the same CDR3. The CDR3 DNA is TGTGCCAGCAGTTACTCAGGCAATGAGCAGTTCTTC. Encoded protein: CASSYSGNEQFF. The chain employs TRBV6-6 and TRBJ2-1; D ambiguous. CDR3 length equals 12 residues. Germline lookup yields CDR1 MNHNY and CDR2 SVGAGI (reference sequence). V was clipped by 0 bases and J by 6 bases, with 3 bases between them.

This clone was observed at least ten times. The chain employs TRBV7-3 and TRBJ2-3; D unresolved. V dropped 6 bases and J dropped 7 bases, with 17 bases sitting between them. The CDR3 is 14 residues long. The germline gives CDR1 SGHTA, CDR2 FQGTGA. CDR3 nucleotide sequence: TGTGCCAGCAGTAAGAGCGCGAGTGGGAATACGCAGTATTTT. This codes for CASSKSASGNTQYF.

This clone was seen a few times. The sample carries other DNA sequences with the same CDR3. V and J are TRBV6-1 and TRBJ2-5; no clear D gene. The length of the CDR3 is 12 residues. In germline, CDR1 is MNHNS, CDR2 SASEGT. V was shortened by 0 bases and J by 4 bases, with 3 bases between the two germline ends. CDR3 protein: CASSEAVETQYF. The CDR3 DNA sequence: TGTGCCAGCAGTGAAGCGGTAGAGACCCAGTACTTC.

The rearrangement links TRBV7-9 to TRBJ2-1; D is ambiguous. CDR3 size: 14 residues. V was trimmed by 5 bases and J by 5 bases, leaving 13 bases between them. CDR1 and CDR2 (germline): SEHNR, FQNEAQ (reference sequence). The CDR3 nucleotides read TGTGCCAGCAGCCCTCTGGAATCGGACAATGAGCAGTTCTTC. It yields the protein CASSPLESDNEQFF.

This clone was detected a few times. The rearrangement joins TRBV30 to TRBJ2-1, with D unclear. Germline V gene sequence: CDR1 GTSNPN, CDR2 SVGIG (reference sequence). CDR3 length: 14 amino acids. V was clipped by 2 bases and J by 9 bases, with 17 bases between them. The CDR3 region is CAWSRNSAFGEQFF. As DNA, the CDR3 is TGTGCCTGGAGTAGGAACTCAGCTTTCGGTGAGCAGTTCTTC.

This clone was recorded many times. This CDR3 is CASSLDVRWETQYF. In DNA form, the CDR3 reads TGTGCCAGCAGCTTGGACGTCAGGTGGGAGACCCAGTACTTC. The V gene is TRBV5-6, the J gene TRBJ2-5; D gene ambiguous. The V gene's germline CDR1 is SGHDT and CDR2 YYEEEE. CDR3 length equals 14 residues. Trimming left V 0 bases short and J 5 bases short, with 11 bases between.

The table lists this clone with a few counts. The genes are TRBV29-1 and TRBJ1-1, with D unclear. V lost 4 bases to trimming and J lost 1 base, with 7 bases between them. CDR3 length: 12 amino acids. The V gene's germline CDR1 is SQVTM and CDR2 ANQGSEA. CDR3 sequence reads: CSVVGKNTEAFF. The CDR3 DNA follows: TGCAGCGTTGTCGGAAAGAACACTGAAGCTTTCTTT.

This clone was recorded a few times. CDR3 amino acids: CASSHPGQGNTGELFF. DNA for the CDR3: TGCGCCAGCAGCCACCCCGGACAGGGAAACACCGGGGAGCTGTTTTTT. The chain joins TRBV4-3 to TRBJ2-2, with 8 bases matching TRBD1. CDR1 is LGHNA, CDR2 YSLEER, per germline. The CDR3 length is 16 residues. The J segment lost 2 bases and the V segment lost 3 bases, leaving 5 bases of the junction unmatched.

This clone was recorded a few times. The chain is built from TRBV30 and TRBJ2-5; D remains unclear. Germline CDR1 is GTSNPN and CDR2 is SVGIG (reference sequence). This CDR3 comprises 15 residues. Trimming pared 5 bases from V and 3 bases from J, leaving 19 bases between. The CDR3 DNA reads TGTGCCTGGTCCCCTTTGGGAAGAGCAAAAGAGACCCAGTACTTC. Residues: CAWSPLGRAKETQYF.

The chain carries TRBV14 and TRBJ2-7; maybe TRBD2 (6 bases). Germline V gene data show CDR1 as SGHDN and CDR2 as FVKESK. With 4 bases removed from V and 3 bases from J, the gap between germline ends came to 19 bases. The CDR3 is 16 residues long. The CDR3 reads CASSPGVGRGIYEQYF. Written as DNA, the CDR3 is TGTGCCAGCAGCCCGGGGGTGGGACGAGGGATCTACGAGCAGTACTTC.

This clone was detected only a few times. The chain recombines TRBV25-1 with TRBJ1-5, with D possibly matching TRBD1 (6 bases). The CDR3 totals 14 residues. The germline V and J ends were trimmed by 2 bases and 6 bases, with 11 bases remaining between them. Germline V gene data show CDR1 as MGHDK and CDR2 as SYGVNS. The CDR3 protein is CASSEGSRGQPQHF. CDR3 nucleotide sequence: TGTGCCAGCAGTGAAGGGTCCAGGGGTCAGCCCCAGCATTTT. The entire variable domain, with the rest obtained from reference TRBV25-1 and TRBJ1-5, is as follows: EADIYQTPRYLVIGTGKKITLECSQTMGHDKMYWYQQDPGMELHLIHYSYGVNSTEKGDLSSESTVSRIRTEHFPLTLESARPSHTSQYLCASSEGSRGQPQHFGDGTRLSIL.

Only a few counts were recorded for this clone. The chain uses TRBV25-1 and TRBJ2-3, with 8 bases that match TRBD2. Germline V gene sequence: CDR1 MGHDK, CDR2 SYGVNS. V lost 3 bases, J lost 1 base, and 6 bases stayed unmatched. The CDR3 is 16 residues long. The CDR3 loop is CASSELGLAGTDTQYF. DNA for the CDR3: TGTGCCAGCAGTGAGCTAGGACTAGCTGGCACAGATACGCAGTATTTT.

This clone was picked up a small number of times. The chain uses TRBV5-1 and TRBJ2-3, with a weak D call TRBD1 (6 bases). Germline-derived CDR1 and CDR2 are SGHRS and YFSETQ. The CDR3 is made up of 16 amino acids. Trimming took 3 bases from V and 0 from J, leaving 14 bases between them. The CDR3 DNA is TGCGCCAGCAGCTGGGCCCTAGGACAGAGCACAGATACGCAGTATTTT. Translation: CASSWALGQSTDTQYF.

This clone was counted between two and nine times. This chain uses TRBV15 with TRBJ1-1; 8 bases match TRBD1. The CDR3 loop spans 19 amino acids. V gave up 5 bases and J gave up 1 base; unmatched junction bases: 18. Germline V gene data show CDR1 as LNHNV and CDR2 as YYDKDF (reference sequence). The CDR3 is CATSGTGQGAKVRNTEAFF. Here the CDR3 DNA reads TGTGCCACCAGCGGAACAGGGCAGGGGGCGAAGGTGAGGAACACTGAAGCTTTCTTT.

This clone was seen a handful of times. The chain uses TRBV2 and TRBJ1-2, with 8 positions matching TRBD1. CDR1 and CDR2 from the germline V gene are SNHLY and FYNNEI. J lost 3 bases, V lost 6 bases, and 6 bases had no gene match. The CDR3 has 14 residues. The CDR3 DNA is TGTGCCAGCAGGGCGGACAGGGACCACTATGGCTACACCTTC. The encoded protein is CASRADRDHYGYTF.

This clone was seen more than once but under ten times. A much larger clone differs by one base, so this may be a read error. Other DNA sequences in this sample translate to the same CDR3. This chain uses TRBV7-9 with TRBJ1-1; D unclear. CDR3 length: 13 residues. From germline, CDR1 is SEHNR and CDR2 FQNEAQ (reference sequence). Trimming removed 4 bases at V and 0 bases at J, with 6 bases between. Written as DNA, the CDR3 is TGTGCCAGCAGCTGGATAGTGAACACTGAAGCTTTCTTT. Its protein product is CASSWIVNTEAFF.

The rearrangement links TRBV28 to TRBJ2-7, with TRBD2 matching 16 bases. Germline assignment: CDR1 MDHEN and CDR2 SYDVKM. The CDR3 extends over 18 amino acids. V shed 5 bases, J shed 9 bases, and the junction held 16 bases outside the gene matches. CDR3 DNA: TGTGCCAGCAGTCTGGCCGGGACTAGCGGGAGGGCCATACGAGGGCAGTACTTC. Its protein is CASSLAGTSGRAIRGQYF.

This clone was counted ten times or more. The rearrangement joins TRBV29-1 to TRBJ2-7; a possible D gene is TRBD1 (6 bases). Germline CDR1 SQVTM, CDR2 ANQGSEA. The CDR3 contains 13 residues. Trimming took 6 bases from V and 0 from J, leaving 12 bases between them. The CDR3 region is CSVWTVSSYEQYF. The CDR3 region has the DNA TGCAGCGTGTGGACAGTAAGCTCCTACGAGCAGTACTTC.

The J gene is TRBJ2-3, the V gene TRBV30, with D uncertain. Trimming stripped 3 bases from V and 5 bases from J, with 12 bases between. This CDR3 is 13 amino acids long. From germline, CDR1 is GTSNPN and CDR2 SVGIG (reference sequence). The CDR3 reads CAWSQRVRDTQYF. The CDR3 bases are TGTGCCTGGAGCCAAAGGGTCAGAGATACGCAGTATTTT.

On this clone itself: A much larger clone sits a single nucleotide away, making a read error possible. The genes are TRBV7-3 and TRBJ2-3, with TRBD1 identical over 9 bases. Germline V gene sequence: CDR1 SGHTA, CDR2 FQGTGA. CDR3 length equals 17 residues. The ends lost 5 bases at V and 1 base at J; junction bases unmatched: 10. CDR3 sequence: CASSPGPGQGGTDTQYF. CDR3 sequence (DNA): TGTGCCAGCAGCCCCGGCCCGGGACAGGGCGGCACAGATACGCAGTATTTT. The full variable domain, its missing parts supplied by reference TRBV7-3 and TRBJ2-3, is GAGVSQTPSNKVTEKGKYVELRCDPISGHTALYWYRQSLGQGPEFLIYFQGTGAADDSGLPNDRFFAVRPEGSVSTLKIQRTERGDSAVYLCASSPGPGQGGTDTQYFGPGTRLTVL.

The V call is TRBV5-4, the J call TRBJ2-3; 7 bases are a match to TRBD1. Per the germline V gene, CDR1 is SGHNT and CDR2 is YYREEE (reference sequence). This CDR3 spans 14 amino acids. The V segment lost 4 bases and the J segment 4 bases; nucleotides outside the gene matches: 6. CDR3 loop: CASSLAQGADTQYF. For the CDR3, the DNA is TGTGCCAGCAGCCTTGCTCAGGGGGCAGATACGCAGTATTTT.

V and J are TRBV13 and TRBJ2-3; tentatively, D is TRBD1 or TRBD2 (5 bases each). CDR3 length: 15 amino acids. Trimming removed 5 bases from V and 5 bases from J, with 17 bases in between. Looked up from germline, CDR1 is PRHDT and CDR2 is FYEKMQ (reference sequence). CDR3 sequence reads: CASSPRWGEGDTQYF. The DNA of the CDR3 is TGTGCCAGCAGCCCCCGGTGGGGCGAGGGAGATACGCAGTATTTT.

The table lists this clone with many counts. The chain links TRBV18 to TRBJ2-3, with a tentative D call TRBD1 (5 bases). Trimming cost V 3 bases and J 1 base, with 17 bases left between them. This CDR3 has 17 residues. Per germline, CDR1 KGHSH and CDR2 LQKENI. The CDR3 sequence: CASSPVITGRRTDTQYF. The CDR3 bases are TGTGCCAGCTCACCGGTCATCACAGGCCGACGCACAGATACGCAGTATTTT.